The following is a T cell receptor beta chain sequence with its context. This table comes from immunoSEQ multiplex PCR, and its TCRdb copy is limited to in-frame clones, with some not included. The sample includes under 500,000 clones, over 75% of them seen just once. This entry comes from a study of blood T cell repertoires in COVID-19. The junction had 2 bases not matched to a gene; V was cut back by 3 bases and J by 1 base. The CDR3 has 16 amino acids. Looked up from germline, CDR1 is WSHSY and CDR2 is SAAADI. This TCR came from a man aged 30 to 39 who had recovered from COVID-19. This chain links TRBV10-2 with TRBJ2-1; 11 bases are a match to TRBD2. Sequenced input: PBMCs or T cells enriched from blood (not recorded which). CDR3 sequence reads: CASSELAGVSYNEQFF. The DNA for the CDR3 is TGCGCCAGCAGTGAACTAGCGGGAGTATCCTACAATGAGCAGTTCTTC.